What follows describes a single TCR beta chain. Its antigen is unidentified. This entry belongs to a study of T cell repertoires in cytomegalovirus infection. Overall study context: Public TCR beta signature analysis indicated the presence of both CMV infection and matching HLA type.

Findings of the study overall: HLA-C-restricted, CMV-specific TCR beta clonotypes were dominant ex vivo. Adding up the frequency of public TCR beta families identified people who carried CMV plus the relevant HLA.

Germline CDR1 DFQATT, CDR2 SNEGSKA (reference sequence). The CDR3 totals 16 residues. V lost 6 bases to trimming and J lost 5 bases, with 25 bases between them. TCRdb analysed the reads with MiXCR anew, one entry per CDR3 protein. The table shows hundreds of thousands of distinct CDR3 sequences, with approximately 25% occurring only once. The sequencing input was CD8+ T cells from PBMCs. The clonotype comes from a human donor in good health (CMV status not recorded). Some clones in this sample may be carry-over from other donors' samples. The gene calls are TRBV20-1 and TRBJ1-2, with D perhaps TRBD1 (5 bases). In nucleotides, the CDR3 is TGCAGTGCCCCGAAGGTGGGGGTGACCTTGAAGTATGGCTACACCTTC. This gives the protein CSAPKVGVTLKYGYTF.